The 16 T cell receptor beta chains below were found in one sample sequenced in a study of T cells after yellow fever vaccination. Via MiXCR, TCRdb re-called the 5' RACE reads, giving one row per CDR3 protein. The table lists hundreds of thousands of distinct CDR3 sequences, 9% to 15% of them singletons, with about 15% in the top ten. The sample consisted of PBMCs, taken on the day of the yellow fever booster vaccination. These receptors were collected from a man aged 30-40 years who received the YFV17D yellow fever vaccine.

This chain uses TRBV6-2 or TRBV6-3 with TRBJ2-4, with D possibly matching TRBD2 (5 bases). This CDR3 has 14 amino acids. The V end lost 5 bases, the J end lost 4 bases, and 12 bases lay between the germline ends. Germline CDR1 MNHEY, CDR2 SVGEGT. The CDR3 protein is CASSTPGGKNIQYF. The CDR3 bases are TGTGCCAGCAGTACTCCTGGCGGGAAAAACATTCAGTACTTC.

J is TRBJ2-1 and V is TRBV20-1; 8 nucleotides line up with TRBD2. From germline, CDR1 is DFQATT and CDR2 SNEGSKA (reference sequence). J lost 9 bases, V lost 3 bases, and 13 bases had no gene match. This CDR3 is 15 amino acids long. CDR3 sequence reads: CSASLPGGPGIEQFF. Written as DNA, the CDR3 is TGCAGTGCTAGTCTACCGGGAGGGCCGGGAATTGAGCAGTTCTTC.

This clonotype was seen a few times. CDR3 amino acids: CASSFTSDNEQFF. The CDR3 coding sequence is TGTGCCAGCAGTTTTACTAGCGACAATGAGCAGTTCTTC. The J gene is TRBJ2-1, the V gene TRBV27; 7 bases match TRBD2. The J segment lost 5 bases and the V segment lost 3 bases, leaving 1 base of the junction unmatched. The V gene's germline CDR1 is MNHEY and CDR2 SMNVEV (reference sequence). The CDR3 is 13 residues long.

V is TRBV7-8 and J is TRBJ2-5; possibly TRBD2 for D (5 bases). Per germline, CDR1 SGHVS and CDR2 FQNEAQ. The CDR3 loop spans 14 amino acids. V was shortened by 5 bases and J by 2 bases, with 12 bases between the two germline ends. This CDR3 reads CASSRWTGQETQYF. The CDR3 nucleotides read TGTGCCAGCAGCCGGTGGACTGGACAAGAGACCCAGTACTTC.

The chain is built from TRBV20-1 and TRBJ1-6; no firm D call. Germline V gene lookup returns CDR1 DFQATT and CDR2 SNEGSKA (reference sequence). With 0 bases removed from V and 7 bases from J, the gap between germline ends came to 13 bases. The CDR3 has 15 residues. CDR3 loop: CSARELVGTNSPLHF. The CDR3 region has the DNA TGCAGTGCTAGAGAACTCGTGGGTACCAATTCACCCCTCCACTTT.

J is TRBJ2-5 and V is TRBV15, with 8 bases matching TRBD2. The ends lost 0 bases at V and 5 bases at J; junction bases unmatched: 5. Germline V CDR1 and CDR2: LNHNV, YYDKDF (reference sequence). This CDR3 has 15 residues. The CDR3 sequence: CATSRDRGGGETQYF. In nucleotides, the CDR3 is TGTGCCACCAGCAGAGATCGGGGGGGTGGTGAGACCCAGTACTTC.

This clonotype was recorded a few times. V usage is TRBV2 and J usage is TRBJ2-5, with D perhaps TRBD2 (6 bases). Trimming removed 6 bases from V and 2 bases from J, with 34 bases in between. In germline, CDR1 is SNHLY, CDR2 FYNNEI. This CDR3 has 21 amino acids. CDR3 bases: TGTGCCAGCAGCCGCCAACTAGACCTTCCGGGACTCAAAAGTGATCAAGAGACCCAGTACTTC. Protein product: CASSRQLDLPGLKSDQETQYF. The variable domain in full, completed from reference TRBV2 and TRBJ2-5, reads EPEVTQTPSHQVTQMGQEVILRCVPISNHLYFYWYRQILGQKVEFLVSFYNNEISEKSEIFDDQFSVERPDGSNFTLKIRSTKLEDSAMYFCASSRQLDLPGLKSDQETQYFGPGTRLLVL.

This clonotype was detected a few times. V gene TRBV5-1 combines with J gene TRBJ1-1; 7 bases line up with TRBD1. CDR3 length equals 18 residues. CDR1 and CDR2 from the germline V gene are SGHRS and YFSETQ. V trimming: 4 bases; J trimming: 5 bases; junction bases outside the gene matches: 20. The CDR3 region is CASSTPTGDGPGGTEAFF. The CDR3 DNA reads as TGCGCCAGCAGCACACCTACAGGGGATGGGCCGGGGGGGACTGAAGCTTTCTTT.

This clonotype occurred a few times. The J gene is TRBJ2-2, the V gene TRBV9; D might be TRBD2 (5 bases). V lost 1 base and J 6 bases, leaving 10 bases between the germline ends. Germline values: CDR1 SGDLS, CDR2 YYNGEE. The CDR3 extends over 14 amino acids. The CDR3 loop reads CASSVKGESGELFF. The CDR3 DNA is TGTGCCAGCAGCGTAAAGGGAGAGTCCGGGGAGCTGTTTTTT.

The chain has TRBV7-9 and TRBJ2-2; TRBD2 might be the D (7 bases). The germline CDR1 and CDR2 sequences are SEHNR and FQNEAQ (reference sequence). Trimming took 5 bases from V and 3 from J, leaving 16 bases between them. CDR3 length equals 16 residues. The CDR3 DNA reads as TGTGCCAGCAGCCCCCTCAGGGGAGGGGACACCGGGGAGCTGTTTTTT. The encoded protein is CASSPLRGGDTGELFF.

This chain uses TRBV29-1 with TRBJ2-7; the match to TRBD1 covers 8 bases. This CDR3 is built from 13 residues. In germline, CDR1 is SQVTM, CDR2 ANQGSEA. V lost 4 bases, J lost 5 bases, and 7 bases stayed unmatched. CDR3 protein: CSVVRQGFHEQYF. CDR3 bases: TGCAGCGTTGTTCGACAGGGGTTCCACGAGCAGTACTTC.

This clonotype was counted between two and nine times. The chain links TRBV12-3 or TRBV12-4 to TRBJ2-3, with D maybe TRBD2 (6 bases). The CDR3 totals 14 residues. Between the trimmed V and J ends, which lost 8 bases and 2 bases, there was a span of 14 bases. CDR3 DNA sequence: TGTGCCAGCTTGGCGGGATTACCCACAGATACGCAGTATTTT. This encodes CASLAGLPTDTQYF.

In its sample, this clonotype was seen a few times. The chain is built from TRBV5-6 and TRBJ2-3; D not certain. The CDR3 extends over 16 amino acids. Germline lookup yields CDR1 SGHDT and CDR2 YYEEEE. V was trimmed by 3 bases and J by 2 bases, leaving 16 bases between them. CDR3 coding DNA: TGTGCCAGCAGCTCCTCTTGGTCAAGAACCACAGATACGCAGTATTTT. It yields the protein CASSSSWSRTTDTQYF.

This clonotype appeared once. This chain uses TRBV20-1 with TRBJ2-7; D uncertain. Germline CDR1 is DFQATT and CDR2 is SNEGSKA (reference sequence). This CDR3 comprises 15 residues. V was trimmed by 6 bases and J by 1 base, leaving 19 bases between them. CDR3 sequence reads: CSAVNSGASSYEQYF. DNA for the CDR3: TGCAGTGCCGTCAACTCGGGCGCCAGTTCCTACGAGCAGTACTTC.

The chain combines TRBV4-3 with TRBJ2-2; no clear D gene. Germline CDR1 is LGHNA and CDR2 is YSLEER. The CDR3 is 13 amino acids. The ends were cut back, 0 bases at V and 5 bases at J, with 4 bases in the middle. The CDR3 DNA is TGCGCCAGCAGCCAAGATAGGACCGGGGAGCTGTTTTTT. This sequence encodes CASSQDRTGELFF.

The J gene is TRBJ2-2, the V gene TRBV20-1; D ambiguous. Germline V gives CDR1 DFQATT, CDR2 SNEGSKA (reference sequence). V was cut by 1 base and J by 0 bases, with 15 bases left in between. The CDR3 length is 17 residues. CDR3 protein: CSARALTTLSNTGELFF. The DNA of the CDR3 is TGCAGTGCTAGAGCTTTGACGACACTCTCGAACACCGGGGAGCTGTTTTTT.